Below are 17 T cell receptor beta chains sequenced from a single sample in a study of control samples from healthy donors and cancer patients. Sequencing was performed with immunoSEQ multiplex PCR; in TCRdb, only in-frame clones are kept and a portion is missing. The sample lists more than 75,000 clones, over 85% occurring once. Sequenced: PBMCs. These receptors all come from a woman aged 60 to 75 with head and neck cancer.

CDR3 nucleotide sequence: TGTGCCAGCAGCTTGCAATCGGGTGAGCAGTTCTTC. Residues: CASSLQSGEQFF. The chain is built from TRBV5-4 and TRBJ2-1; unclear D gene. The V gene's germline CDR1 is SGHNT and CDR2 YYREEE (reference sequence). CDR3 length: 12 amino acids. V gave up 1 base and J gave up 9 bases, with 8 bases separating them. The full variable domain, completed using reference TRBV5-4 and TRBJ2-1, is ETGVTQSPTHLIKTRGQQVTLRCSSQSGHNTVSWYQQALGQGPQFIFQYYREEENGRGNFPPRFSGLQFPNYSSELNVNALELDDSALYLCASSLQSGEQFFGPGTRLTVL.

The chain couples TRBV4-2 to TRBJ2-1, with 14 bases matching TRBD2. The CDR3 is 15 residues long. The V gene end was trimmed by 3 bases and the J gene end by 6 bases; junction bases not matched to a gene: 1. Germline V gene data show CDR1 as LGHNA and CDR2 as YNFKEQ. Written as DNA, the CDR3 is TGTGCCAGCAGCCACGGACTAGCGGGAGGCAATGAGCAGTTCTTC. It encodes CASSHGLAGGNEQFF.

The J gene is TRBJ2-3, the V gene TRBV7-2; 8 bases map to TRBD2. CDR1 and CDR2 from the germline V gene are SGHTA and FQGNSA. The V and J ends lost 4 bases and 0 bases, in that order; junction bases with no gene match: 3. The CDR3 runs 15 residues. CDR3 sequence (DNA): TGTGCCAGCAGCTCTAGCGGGTTCAGCACAGATACGCAGTATTTT. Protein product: CASSSSGFSTDTQYF. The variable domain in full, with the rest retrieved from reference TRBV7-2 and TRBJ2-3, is GAGVSQSPSNKVTEKGKDVELRCDPISGHTALYWYRQSLGQGLEFLIYFQGNSAPDKSGLPSDRFSAERTGGSVSTLTIQRTQQEDSAVYLCASSSSGFSTDTQYFGPGTRLTVL.

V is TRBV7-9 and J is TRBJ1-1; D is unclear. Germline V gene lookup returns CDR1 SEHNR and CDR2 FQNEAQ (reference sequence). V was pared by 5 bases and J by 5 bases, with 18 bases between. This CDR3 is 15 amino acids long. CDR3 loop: CASSRVHALPTEAFF. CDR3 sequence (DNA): TGTGCCAGCAGCAGGGTGCACGCTCTCCCTACTGAAGCTTTCTTT. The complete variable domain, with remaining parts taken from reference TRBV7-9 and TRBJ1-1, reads DTGVSQNPRHKITKRGQNVTFRCDPISEHNRLYWYRQTLGQGPEFLTYFQNEAQLEKSRLLSDRFSAERPKGSFSTLEIQRTEQGDSAMYLCASSRVHALPTEAFFGQGTRLTVV.

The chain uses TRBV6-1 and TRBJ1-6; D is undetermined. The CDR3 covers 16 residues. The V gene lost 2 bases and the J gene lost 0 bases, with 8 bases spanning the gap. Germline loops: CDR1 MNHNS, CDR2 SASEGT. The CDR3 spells CASSEKISSYNSPLHF. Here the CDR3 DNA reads TGTGCCAGCAGTGAAAAGATAAGCTCCTATAATTCACCCCTCCACTTT.

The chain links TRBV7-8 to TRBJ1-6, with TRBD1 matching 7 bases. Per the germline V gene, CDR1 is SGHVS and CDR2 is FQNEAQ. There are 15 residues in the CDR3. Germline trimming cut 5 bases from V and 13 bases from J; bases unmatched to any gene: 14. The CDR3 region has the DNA TGTGCCAGCAGCGTAACCGGGACAGCGGTGTACCCCCTCCACTTT. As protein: CASSVTGTAVYPLHF. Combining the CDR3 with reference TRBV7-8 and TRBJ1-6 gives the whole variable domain GAGVSQSPRYKVAKRGQDVALRCDPISGHVSLFWYQQALGQGPEFLTYFQNEAQLDKSGLPSDRFFAERPEGSVSTLKIQRTQQEDSAVYLCASSVTGTAVYPLHFGNGTRLTVT.

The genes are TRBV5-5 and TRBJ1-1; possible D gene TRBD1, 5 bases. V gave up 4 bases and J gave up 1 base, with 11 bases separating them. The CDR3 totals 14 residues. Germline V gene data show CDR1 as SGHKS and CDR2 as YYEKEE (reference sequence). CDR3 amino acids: CASSLIGGNTEAFF. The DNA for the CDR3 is TGTGCCAGCAGCCTAATTGGGGGGAACACTGAAGCTTTCTTT.

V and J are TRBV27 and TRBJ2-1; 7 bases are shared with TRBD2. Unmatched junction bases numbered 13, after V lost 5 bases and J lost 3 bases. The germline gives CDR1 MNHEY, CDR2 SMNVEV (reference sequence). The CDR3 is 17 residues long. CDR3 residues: CASSTPSGTAIYNEQFF. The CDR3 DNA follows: TGTGCCAGCAGTACCCCTAGCGGCACGGCGATCTACAATGAGCAGTTCTTC.

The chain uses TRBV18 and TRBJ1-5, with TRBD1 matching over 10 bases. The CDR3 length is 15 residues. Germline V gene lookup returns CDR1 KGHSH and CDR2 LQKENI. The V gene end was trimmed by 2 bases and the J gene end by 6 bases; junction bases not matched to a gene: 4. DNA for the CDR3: TGTGCCAGCTCACCAGAGACAGGGGGCGGTCAGCCCCAGCATTTT. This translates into CASSPETGGGQPQHF.

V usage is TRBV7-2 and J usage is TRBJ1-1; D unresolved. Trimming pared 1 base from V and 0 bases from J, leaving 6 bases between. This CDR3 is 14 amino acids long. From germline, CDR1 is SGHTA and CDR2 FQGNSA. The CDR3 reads CASSLGAVNTEAFF. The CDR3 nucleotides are TGTGCCAGCAGCTTAGGGGCAGTGAACACTGAAGCTTTCTTT.

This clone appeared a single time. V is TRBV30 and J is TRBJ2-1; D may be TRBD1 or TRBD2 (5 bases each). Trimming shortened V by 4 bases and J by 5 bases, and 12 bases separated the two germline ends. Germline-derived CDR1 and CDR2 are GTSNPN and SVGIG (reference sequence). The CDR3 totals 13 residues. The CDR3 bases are TGTGCCTGGACGAGGGGCGCCGACAATGAGCAGTTCTTC. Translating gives CAWTRGADNEQFF.

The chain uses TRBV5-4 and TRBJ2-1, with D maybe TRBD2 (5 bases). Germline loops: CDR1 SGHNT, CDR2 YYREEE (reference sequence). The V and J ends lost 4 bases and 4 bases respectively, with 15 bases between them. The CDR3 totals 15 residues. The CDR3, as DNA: TGTGCCAGCAGCGCAGGAAACACGGGGTACAATGAGCAGTTCTTC. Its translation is CASSAGNTGYNEQFF.

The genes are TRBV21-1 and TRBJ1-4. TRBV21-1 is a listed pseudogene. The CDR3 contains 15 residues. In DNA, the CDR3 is TGTGCCAGCAGCAAAGTCCGCAAAGGTGATGAAAAACTGTTTTTT. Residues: CASSKVRKGDEKLFF.

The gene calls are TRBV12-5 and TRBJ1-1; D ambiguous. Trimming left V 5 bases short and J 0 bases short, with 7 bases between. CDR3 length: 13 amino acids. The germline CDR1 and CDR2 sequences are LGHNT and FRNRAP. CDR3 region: CASGGGMNTEAFF. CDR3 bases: TGTGCTAGTGGTGGAGGGATGAACACTGAAGCTTTCTTT.

As DNA, the CDR3 is TGTGCCAGCAGCTTAAATTCCCGAGTTACAGATACGCAGTATTTT. It translates to CASSLNSRVTDTQYF. The V gene is TRBV7-8, the J gene TRBJ2-3; D not certain. Deletions cut 2 bases from V and 3 bases from J, with 12 bases between. This CDR3 has 15 residues. Germline values: CDR1 SGHVS, CDR2 FQNEAQ.

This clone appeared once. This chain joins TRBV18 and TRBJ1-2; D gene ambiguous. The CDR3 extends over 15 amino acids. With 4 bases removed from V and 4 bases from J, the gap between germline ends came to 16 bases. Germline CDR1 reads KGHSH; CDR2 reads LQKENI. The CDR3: CASSLSDQYGYGYTF. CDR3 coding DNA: TGTGCCAGCTCACTCTCTGACCAGTACGGCTATGGCTACACCTTC.

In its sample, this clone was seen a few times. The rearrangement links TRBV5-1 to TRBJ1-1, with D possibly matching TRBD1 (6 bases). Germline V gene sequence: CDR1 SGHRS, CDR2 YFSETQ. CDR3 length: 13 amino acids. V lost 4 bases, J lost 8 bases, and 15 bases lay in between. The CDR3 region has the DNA TGCGCCAGCAGCCCTTATAACAGGGAAGAAGCTTTCTTT. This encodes CASSPYNREEAFF.